This T cell receptor beta chain appears in the sequencing data of a study of spatial heterogeneity in lung cancer. The time point was: sample taken at primary tumor resection. Tumor, nontumor lung or frozen PBMC supplied whole RNA that was sequenced unsorted. V gave up 7 bases and J gave up 0 bases; unmatched junction bases: 9. This CDR3 region has 15 residues. This clonotype was counted between two and nine times. TCRdb called the 5' RACE reads again in MiXCR, with one record for every CDR3 protein. The top ten clones hold over 5.5% of a sample with roughly 75,000 distinct CDR3 sequences, roughly 14% of them seen once.

The sample was PBMCs, taken at surgery. The clonotype comes from a male donor with early-stage non-small cell lung cancer. V gene TRBV12-3 or TRBV12-4 combines with J gene TRBJ2-7; the match to TRBD2 covers 7 bases. The CDR3: CASTISGKVSYEQYF. CDR3 bases: TGTGCCAGCACCATAAGCGGGAAAGTCTCCTACGAGCAGTACTTC.